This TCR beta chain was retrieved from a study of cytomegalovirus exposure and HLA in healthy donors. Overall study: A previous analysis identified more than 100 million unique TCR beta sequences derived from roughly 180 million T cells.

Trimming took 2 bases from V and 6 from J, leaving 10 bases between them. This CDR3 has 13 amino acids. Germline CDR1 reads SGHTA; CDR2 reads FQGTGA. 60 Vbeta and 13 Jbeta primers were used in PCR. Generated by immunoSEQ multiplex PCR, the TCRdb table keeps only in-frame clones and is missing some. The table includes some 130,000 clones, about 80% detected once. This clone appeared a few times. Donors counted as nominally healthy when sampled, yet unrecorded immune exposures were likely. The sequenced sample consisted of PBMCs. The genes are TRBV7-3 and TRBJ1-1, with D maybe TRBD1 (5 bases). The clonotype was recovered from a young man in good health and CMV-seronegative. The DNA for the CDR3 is TGTGCCAGCAGCTTAGCAGGGAGGGCTGAAGCTTTCTTT. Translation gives CASSLAGRAEAFF.